This record looks at one T cell receptor beta chain sequence and its context. Patients underwent thyroid surgery, and none had received any treatment before it. This specimen comes from a study of metastatic and nonmetastatic thyroid tumors. The CDR3 has 13 residues. The ends were cut back, 1 base at V and 7 bases at J, with 11 bases in the middle. Germline CDR1 and CDR2: SGHVS and FQNEAQ. TCRdb re-analyzed the PCR reads using MiXCR. Among about 33,000 clones listed, over 15% were seen once. The V and J genes are TRBV7-8 and TRBJ2-7; D remains ambiguous. Specimen: blood. This TCR was sampled from a female donor with papillary thyroid cancer or a benign thyroid nodule (not recorded which). Some clones in this sample may be carry-over from other donors' samples. CDR3 protein: CASSLVVGGEQYF. The CDR3 DNA follows: TGTGCCAGCAGCTTAGTCGTGGGCGGTGAGCAGTACTTC.